Listed here are 18 T cell receptor beta chains from one sample, sequenced in a study of T-cell memory formation after mild COVID-19. TCRdb analysed the 5' RACE reads with MiXCR anew, one entry per CDR3 protein. The repertoire consists of about 14,000 distinct CDR3 sequences, with around 11% occurring once and the leading ten covering under 50%. Sequenced: PBMCs or a T cell subset sorted from them (not recorded which). The receptors stem from an adult woman who had mild COVID-19 (a few samples of this study predate the infection). Cell type and time point are not known.

This clonotype was observed many times. The rearrangement uses TRBV4-3 and TRBJ2-2; 14 bases line up with TRBD2. Germline V lookup: CDR1 LGHNA, CDR2 YSLEER. There are 19 residues in the CDR3. The junction had 11 bases not matched to a gene; V was cut back by 3 bases and J by 5 bases. This CDR3 reads CASSHLLGLAGGRTGELFF. The CDR3 region has the DNA TGCGCCAGCAGCCACCTACTAGGACTAGCGGGGGGTAGGACCGGGGAGCTGTTTTTT.

In its sample, this clonotype was seen many times. The chain carries TRBV12-3 or TRBV12-4 and TRBJ2-1; 10 nucleotides agree with TRBD2. CDR3 length equals 15 residues. The J segment lost 5 bases and the V segment lost 6 bases, leaving 7 bases of the junction unmatched. This CDR3 is CASSLSGRANNEQFF. CDR3 nucleotides: TGTGCCAGCAGCCTCAGCGGGAGGGCGAACAATGAGCAGTTCTTC.

Many counts were recorded for this clonotype. CDR3 residues: CASSSDTFSYEQYF. The CDR3 DNA reads TGCGCCAGCAGCTCTGACACTTTCTCCTACGAGCAGTACTTC. The genes are TRBV5-1 and TRBJ2-7; D gene uncertain. V lost 3 bases to trimming and J lost 0 bases, with 10 bases between them. The CDR3 has 14 amino acids. Per germline, CDR1 SGHRS and CDR2 YFSETQ.

In this sample, this clonotype turned up once. J is TRBJ2-1 and V is TRBV7-6; TRBD2 might be the D (6 bases). Between the trimmed V and J ends, which lost 5 bases and 6 bases, there was a span of 14 bases. The germline gives CDR1 SGHVS, CDR2 FNYEAQ. CDR3 size: 14 residues. CDR3 coding DNA: TGTGCCAGCAGCCGAGGAGGGCGTCGCAATGAGCAGTTCTTC. Protein sequence: CASSRGGRRNEQFF.

This clonotype was recorded at least ten times. The chain has TRBV7-8 and TRBJ2-1; 8 bases are a match to TRBD2. Germline values: CDR1 SGHVS, CDR2 FQNEAQ. This CDR3 region has 15 residues. The ends lost 4 bases at V and 7 bases at J; junction bases unmatched: 9. Here the CDR3 DNA reads TGTGCCAGCAGCTCCCTACGAACGGGGGGGAATGAGCAGTTCTTC. It yields the protein CASSSLRTGGNEQFF.

This clonotype was observed at least ten times. This sequence joins TRBV6-5 and TRBJ2-5; maybe TRBD1 (5 bases). The CDR3 is made up of 14 amino acids. V lost 2 bases, J lost 2 bases, and 9 bases lay in between. CDR1 is MNHEY and CDR2 is SVGAGI in the germline V gene. CDR3 loop: CASSYSRVQETQYF. DNA for the CDR3: TGTGCCAGCAGTTACAGCAGGGTGCAAGAGACCCAGTACTTC.

This clonotype was seen at least ten times. The V call is TRBV29-1, the J call TRBJ2-1; 8 positions agree with TRBD2. This CDR3 comprises 21 residues. The germline CDR1 and CDR2 sequences are SQVTM and ANQGSEA. V trimming: 6 bases; J trimming: 4 bases; junction bases outside the gene matches: 29. This CDR3 is CSVEKIATSANPGGLYNEQFF. DNA of the CDR3: TGCAGCGTCGAAAAAATCGCGACTAGCGCTAACCCCGGGGGCCTATACAATGAGCAGTTCTTC.

This clonotype was counted ten times or more. J is TRBJ2-1 and V is TRBV12-3 or TRBV12-4, with a weak D call TRBD1 (5 bases). V was cut by 5 bases and J by 3 bases, with 17 bases left in between. This CDR3 has 16 residues. The DNA of the CDR3 is TGTGCCAGCAGTGCCAACTCAGGGCCTAACTACAATGAGCAGTTCTTC. Protein sequence: CASSANSGPNYNEQFF.

V usage is TRBV2 and J usage is TRBJ2-7; D might be TRBD2 (6 bases). Trimming removed 7 bases from V and 2 bases from J, with 18 bases in between. There are 15 residues in the CDR3. Germline V lookup: CDR1 SNHLY, CDR2 FYNNEI. CDR3 region: CASTPQTGVTYEQYF. CDR3 in DNA: TGTGCCAGCACTCCCCAAACGGGAGTAACCTACGAGCAGTACTTC.

This clonotype was counted ten times or more. The rearrangement links TRBV30 to TRBJ2-7, with TRBD2 identical over 11 bases. The CDR3 runs to 15 residues. After removal of 2 bases from V and 6 bases from J, the junction contained 9 bases not matched to a gene. Germline V gene lookup returns CDR1 GTSNPN and CDR2 SVGIG (reference sequence). CDR3 in DNA: TGTGCCTGGAGTCGACTAGCGGGACGCCCCCTCGAGCAGTACTTC. This translates into CAWSRLAGRPLEQYF.

This clonotype was seen at least ten times. CDR3 sequence (DNA): TGTGCCAGCAGCCATCTCATTACCGGGACAGATAGCCCCGGGGAGCTGTTTTTT. Translating it yields CASSHLITGTDSPGELFF. V gene TRBV7-3 combines with J gene TRBJ2-2; TRBD1 aligns across 7 bases. This CDR3 spans 18 amino acids. J gave up 6 bases and V 5 bases, and 18 bases lay outside the gene matches. Germline loops: CDR1 SGHTA, CDR2 FQGTGA.

The genes are TRBV18 and TRBJ1-1; tentatively, D is TRBD1 (5 bases). This CDR3 region has 14 residues. V was trimmed by 6 bases and J by 1 base, leaving 12 bases between them. Germline V lookup: CDR1 KGHSH, CDR2 LQKENI. The CDR3 protein is CASSQDTRNTEAFF. In DNA form, the CDR3 reads TGTGCCAGCTCTCAGGACACACGGAACACTGAAGCTTTCTTT.

This clonotype was detected many times. This chain uses TRBV27 with TRBJ2-7; D is perhaps TRBD2 (5 bases). V lost 1 base and J 1 base, leaving 11 bases between the germline ends. The germline CDR1 and CDR2 sequences are MNHEY and SMNVEV (reference sequence). This CDR3 has 15 residues. In DNA, the CDR3 is TGTGCCAGCAGTTTATTTCCGGGAAAGTCCTACGAGCAGTACTTC. Translating it yields CASSLFPGKSYEQYF.

This clonotype was seen many times. V usage is TRBV2 and J usage is TRBJ2-2; no reliable D call. The V gene lost 2 bases and the J gene lost 4 bases, with 17 bases spanning the gap. CDR3 size: 17 residues. Germline V gene lookup returns CDR1 SNHLY and CDR2 FYNNEI. In nucleotides, the CDR3 is TGTGCCAGCAGTGAACCGACCCCGCGAAGTTTCACCGGGGAGCTGTTTTTT. It translates to CASSEPTPRSFTGELFF. The full variable domain, rest sourced from reference TRBV2 and TRBJ2-2, is EPEVTQTPSHQVTQMGQEVILRCVPISNHLYFYWYRQILGQKVEFLVSFYNNEISEKSEIFDDQFSVERPDGSNFTLKIRSTKLEDSAMYFCASSEPTPRSFTGELFFGEGSRLTVL.

This clonotype was counted ten times or more. The chain recombines TRBV4-2 with TRBJ2-1, with D uncertain. V was shortened by 4 bases and J by 8 bases, with 12 bases between the two germline ends. The CDR3 has 13 amino acids. The germline V gene has CDR1 LGHNA and CDR2 YNFKEQ. CDR3 nucleotides: TGTGCCAGCAGCCCGGTTCCGGGCGATGAGCAGTTCTTC. As protein: CASSPVPGDEQFF.

This clonotype was found many times. CDR3 residues: CASSQVGGTYEQYF. Written as DNA, the CDR3 is TGCGCCAGCAGCCAAGTAGGGGGGACCTACGAGCAGTACTTC. This chain uses TRBV4-3 with TRBJ2-7, with D possibly being TRBD1 or TRBD2 (6 bases each). The V and J ends lost 1 base and 2 bases respectively, with 9 bases between them. The CDR3 spans 14 residues. CDR1 is LGHNA, CDR2 YSLEER, per germline.

Ten or more counts support this clonotype. The chain links TRBV6-1 to TRBJ2-3, with D possibly called TRBD1 or TRBD2 (5 bases each). Looked up from germline, CDR1 is MNHNS and CDR2 is SASEGT. This CDR3 region has 15 residues. With 7 bases removed from V and 2 bases from J, the gap between germline ends came to 16 bases. The CDR3 sequence: CASTTRDRYTDTQYF. DNA of the CDR3: TGTGCCAGCACCACCCGGGACCGATACACAGATACGCAGTATTTT.

Worth noting for this clonotype: A much larger clone is a single base away; this may be a read error. This chain joins TRBV20-1 and TRBJ2-1, with unresolved D. CDR1 is DFQATT and CDR2 is SNEGSKA in the germline V gene (reference sequence). The CDR3 totals 15 residues. The ends were cut back, 0 bases at V and 3 bases at J, with 12 bases in the middle. This CDR3 reads CSARDTETFYNEQFF. Here the CDR3 DNA reads TGCAGTGCTAGAGATACAGAGACCTTCTACAATGAGCAGTTCTTC.